Presented here are 9 T cell receptor beta chains from one specimen sequenced in a study of blood T cells in healthy people across ages. The use of a sample-barcoded 5' primer and a J-beta primer mix characterized a second PCR of roughly 7 to 11 cycles. TCRdb reprocessed the 5' RACE reads via MiXCR and lists one record per CDR3 protein. The data contain roughly 1,700,000 distinct CDR3 sequences, under 30% of them singletons. The source material was blood. These receptors were collected from a woman aged 25-40 years in good health.

This clonotype was observed many times. The rearrangement joins TRBV7-6 to TRBJ1-1; no clear D. Germline V CDR1 and CDR2: SGHVS, FNYEAQ. Trimming pared 1 base from V and 0 bases from J, leaving 6 bases between. The CDR3 contains 14 residues. CDR3 loop: CASSLDRLNTEAFF. The CDR3 DNA follows: TGTGCCAGCAGCTTAGACAGACTGAACACTGAAGCTTTCTTT. Drawing the rest from reference TRBV7-6 and TRBJ1-1, the complete variable domain is GAGVSQSPRYKVTKRGQDVALRCDPISGHVSLYWYRQALGQGPEFLTYFNYEAQQDKSGLPNDRFSAERPEGSISTLTIQRTEQRDSAMYRCASSLDRLNTEAFFGQGTRLTVV.

The chain carries TRBV5-4 and TRBJ2-3; TRBD1 aligns across 7 bases. CDR1 SGHNT and CDR2 YYREEE come from the germline V gene (reference sequence). J lost 5 bases, V lost 4 bases, and 7 bases had no gene match. The CDR3 has 14 residues. The CDR3 region has the DNA TGTGCCAGCAGCGAACAGGCAGGGGGAGATACGCAGTATTTT. It yields the protein CASSEQAGGDTQYF. The whole variable domain, filled in from reference TRBV5-4 and TRBJ2-3, reads ETGVTQSPTHLIKTRGQQVTLRCSSQSGHNTVSWYQQALGQGPQFIFQYYREEENGRGNFPPRFSGLQFPNYSSELNVNALELDDSALYLCASSEQAGGDTQYFGPGTRLTVL.

This clonotype was picked up one time. V gene TRBV6-5 combines with J gene TRBJ2-5; D assignment may be TRBD1 or TRBD2 (5 bases each). The DNA end favors TRBJ2-7, so the J call may be wrong. CDR1 and CDR2 from the germline V gene are MNHEY and SVGAGI. The CDR3 loop spans 16 amino acids. For the CDR3, the DNA is TGTGCCAGCAGGTTAAAGGGGATTGACGGGGTCTACGAGCAGTACTTC. This translates into CASRLKGIDGVYEQYF.

The rearrangement links TRBV29-1 to TRBJ2-5; perhaps D is TRBD1 or TRBD2 (6 bases each). The germline CDR1 and CDR2 sequences are SQVTM and ANQGSEA. Trimming took off 6 bases at V and 4 bases at J, with 15 bases between the two ends. This CDR3 spans 13 amino acids. CDR3 loop: CSVATGTLETQYF. The CDR3 DNA sequence: TGCAGCGTCGCTACAGGGACTTTAGAGACCCAGTACTTC.

This clonotype has more than one count but fewer than ten. The V and J genes are TRBV20-1 and TRBJ1-2; 10 bases line up with TRBD1. The CDR3 contains 18 residues. CDR1 and CDR2 (germline): DFQATT, SNEGSKA (reference sequence). With V trimmed by 5 bases and J by 1 base, 16 bases remained unmatched. The CDR3 loop is CSARRPGTGDLNNYGYTF. As DNA, the CDR3 is TGCAGTGCTCGCCGGCCCGGGACAGGGGACCTCAATAACTATGGCTACACCTTC.

This clonotype has a handful of counts. V is TRBV5-6 and J is TRBJ1-2; 9 bases align to TRBD1. The V gene end was trimmed by 0 bases and the J gene end by 6 bases; junction bases not matched to a gene: 6. Germline CDR1 reads SGHDT; CDR2 reads YYEEEE. The CDR3 contains 15 residues. Here the CDR3 reads CASSLAGTGQDGYTF. CDR3 DNA: TGTGCCAGCAGCTTGGCCGGGACAGGGCAGGATGGCTACACCTTC.

The chain uses TRBV10-2 and TRBJ2-3, with TRBD2 matching 8 bases. The V gene's germline CDR1 is WSHSY and CDR2 SAAADI. Losses at the gene ends were 3 bases for V and 4 bases for J; bases not matched to a gene: 15. CDR3 size: 18 residues. CDR3 sequence: CASSDIGVTGGWADTQYF. Written as DNA, the CDR3 is TGCGCCAGCAGTGACATTGGGGTGACGGGGGGGTGGGCAGATACGCAGTATTTT.

In the case of this clonotype: This sequence may be a read error, since a much larger clone differs from it by one base. This chain links TRBV7-9 with TRBJ2-1; a weak D match, TRBD2 (5 bases). There are 14 residues in the CDR3. Per the germline V gene, CDR1 is SEHNR and CDR2 is FQNEAQ (reference sequence). As DNA, the CDR3 is TGTGCCAGCAGGGAAGGGAGTACCTACAATGGGCAGTTCTTC. Translating it yields CASREGSTYNGQFF.

The chain carries TRBV30 and TRBJ2-6; D could derive from TRBD1 or TRBD2 (5 bases each). Germline V CDR1 and CDR2: GTSNPN, SVGIG (reference sequence). The CDR3 is made up of 16 amino acids. V was pared by 3 bases and J by 0 bases, with 12 bases between. The DNA of the CDR3 is TGTGCCTGGAGCGCGCAGGGAGACTCTGGGGCCAACGTCCTGACTTTC. It is translated as CAWSAQGDSGANVLTF.